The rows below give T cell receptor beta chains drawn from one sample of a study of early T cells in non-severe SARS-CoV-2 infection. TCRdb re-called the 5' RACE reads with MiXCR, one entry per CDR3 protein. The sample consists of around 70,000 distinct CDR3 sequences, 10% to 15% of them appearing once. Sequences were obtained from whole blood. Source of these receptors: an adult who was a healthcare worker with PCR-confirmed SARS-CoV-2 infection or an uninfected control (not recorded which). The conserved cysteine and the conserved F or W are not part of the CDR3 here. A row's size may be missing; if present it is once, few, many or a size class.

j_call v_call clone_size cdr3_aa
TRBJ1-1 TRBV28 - ASSLSAQGKPEAF
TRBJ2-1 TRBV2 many ASSWSGTSGTRQF
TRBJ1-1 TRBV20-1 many SASPLGTAF
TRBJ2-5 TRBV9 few ASSSRGGSQETQY
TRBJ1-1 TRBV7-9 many ASSLPLQGRAF
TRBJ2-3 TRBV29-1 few SVRRPSTDTQY
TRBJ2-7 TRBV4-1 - ASSQAPDSLYEQY
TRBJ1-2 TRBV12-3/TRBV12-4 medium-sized ASSLGQGTGGYT
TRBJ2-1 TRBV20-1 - SARGTRGQF
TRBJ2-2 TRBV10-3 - AIRGARGTGSTGELF
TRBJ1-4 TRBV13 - ASSPGQVVGEKLF
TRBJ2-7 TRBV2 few ASSGRDRVLATTYEQY
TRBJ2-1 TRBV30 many AWSPRSDNEQF
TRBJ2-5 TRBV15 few ATSRHNTGLELETQY
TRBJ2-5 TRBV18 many ASSEQETQY
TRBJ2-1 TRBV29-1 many SVVGAAASSYNEQF
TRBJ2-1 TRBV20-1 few SASLGGPNEQF
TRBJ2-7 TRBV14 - ASSTTVGATHGPGRTYEQY
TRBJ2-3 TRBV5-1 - ASSLGILAGDTDTQY
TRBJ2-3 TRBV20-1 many SARTLETGSGQGVPTDTQY
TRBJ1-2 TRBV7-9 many ASSLRDNYGYT
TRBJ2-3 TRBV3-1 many ASSQVLAGVVNTQY
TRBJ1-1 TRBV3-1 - ASSQQTGVNTEAF
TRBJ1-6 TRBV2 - ASRGGSAYNSPLH
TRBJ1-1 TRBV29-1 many SAVLFGTEAF
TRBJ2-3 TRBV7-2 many ASSPVAGGGTDTQY
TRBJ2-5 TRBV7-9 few ASSLAGANWMGTQY
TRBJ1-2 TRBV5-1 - ASSTDSLVSGYT
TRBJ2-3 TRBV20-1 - SASLAGGPPDTQY
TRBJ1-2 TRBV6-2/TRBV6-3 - ASLLTTGDGYT
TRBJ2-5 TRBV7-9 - ASSLVGGAEETQY
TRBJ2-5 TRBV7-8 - ASSLGTLGQETQY
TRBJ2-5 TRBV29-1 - SATRGGLAETQY
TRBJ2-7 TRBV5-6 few ASSLRIGTGGNEQY
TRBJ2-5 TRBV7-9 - ASSPPGTGVRETQY
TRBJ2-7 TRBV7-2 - ASSRDRISYEQY
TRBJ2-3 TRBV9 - ASTRTSGGPDTQY
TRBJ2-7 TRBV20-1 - SAWPSHYEQY
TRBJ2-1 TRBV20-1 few SASSRGGGPRSPSYNEQF
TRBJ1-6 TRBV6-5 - ASSYKVGPSNSPLH
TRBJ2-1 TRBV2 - ASRGTGSNEQF
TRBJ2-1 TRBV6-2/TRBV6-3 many ASSPFTEQF
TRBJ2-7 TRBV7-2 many ASSFSGYEQY
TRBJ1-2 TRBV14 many ASSQTGTQNRFYGYT
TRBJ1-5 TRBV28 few ASSPGEPQH
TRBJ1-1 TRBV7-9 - AFQRVNTEAF
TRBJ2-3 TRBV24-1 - ATSEPDTDTQY
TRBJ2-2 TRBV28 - AGAKRGSTGELF